The text below deals with one T cell receptor beta chain. What this receptor recognizes is not known. No base-level quality is on record; no much larger clone is a single base apart. The data are from a study of blood T cell repertoires in COVID-19 (dated by TCRdb to between 2020 and 2021). With respect to the entire study: Collaborator samples came from the United States, Italy and Spain and covered acute and convalescent phases of COVID-19. The prospective study material was composed of cDNA or gDNA derived from T cells, B-cell-depleted T cells, or PBMCs. Deeply sampled blood TCRbeta repertoires from subjects exposed to, actively infected with, or recovered from COVID-19 were included in the dataset. The repertoires were made available in a free public database intended to serve as a resource for research on the immune response to SARS-CoV-2. Samples came from the ongoing ImmuneRACE study (first 160 participants) plus 1,254 subjects from 6 global collaborators. A de-identified subject ID, COVID-19 status, age in years and sex were almost always included in the sample metadata. Where available, HLA class I and class II types were taken from metadata supplied by the sample provider and were not determined by assay-based typing. The paper's findings and limits, for the study overall: How much clinical and demographic metadata was included differed by source and by participant, and the metadata was provided uncurated.

The immunoSEQ Assay, a bias-controlled multiplex PCR, was used to amplify TCRbeta CDR3 regions from genomic DNA. The source study handled its data this way. Nucleated cell counts per sample were estimated from amplification of reference gene primers within the assay. To quantify the absolute abundance of each unique TCRbeta CDR3 rearrangement, sequence reads were collapsed and filtered. For each sample, productive Simpson clonality was calculated as the square root of Simpson's diversity index over productive rearrangements. The source is immuneACCESS, and TCRdb retained only in-frame sequences with V and J called. Part of the clones is not carried over; for the studies checked, unresolved V genes explain less than half of this, and the remainder is unexplained. The V and J calls and the clone size are those of that table, but D and trimming were determined from the DNA. This sample holds over 250,000 clones; 75% to 90% were observed only once. In total, the top ten clones hold just under 6.5% of the sample.

At one collaborating source in Seattle, patients were enrolled during active infection and were followed longitudinally through the course of disease. Each collaborating institution followed its own protocols to collect whole blood in K2EDTA tubes. For TCRbeta analysis, collaborators shipped samples as frozen whole blood, isolated PBMCs, or DNA extracted from either of those sample types. Trimming removed 6 bases from V and 1 base from J; the gene matches leave 5 bases unexplained. The CDR3 sequence holds 15 residues, the cysteine and phenylalanine included. The kept DNA is CDR3 alone, 45 bases in frame from the first base. In the germline V gene (reference sequence), CDR1 corresponds to SEHNR and CDR2 to FQNEAQ.

The clonotype originates from a woman aged 50 to 60 with COVID-19, enrolled during active disease. The V and J genes are TRBV7-9 and TRBJ2-7, with TRBD2 matching 11 junction bases. The specimen sequenced was peripheral blood. The encoded CDR3 is CASSHSSGRSYEQYF. The nucleotide sequence is TGTGCCAGCAGTCACTCTAGCGGGAGGTCCTACGAGCAGTACTTC. The CDR3 plus the reference TRBV7-9 and TRBJ2-7 genes for the other parts give the full variable domain: DTGVSQNPRHKITKRGQNVTFRCDPISEHNRLYWYRQTLGQGPEFLTYFQNEAQLEKSRLLSDRFSAERPKGSFSTLEIQRTEQGDSAMYLCASSHSSGRSYEQYFGPGTRLTVT.